The 20 T cell receptor beta chains below were found in one sample sequenced in a study of blood T cell repertoires in COVID-19. TCRdb's copy holds only in-frame clones and misses some; the assay was immunoSEQ multiplex PCR. The sample consists of about 44,000 clones, around 86% of them appearing once. The material sequenced was peripheral blood. The receptor set was obtained from a human donor in a cohort sampled during active COVID-19.

V gene TRBV5-1 combines with J gene TRBJ2-7; no clear D. Germline assignment: CDR1 SGHRS and CDR2 YFSETQ. This CDR3 comprises 14 residues. Trimming took off 0 bases at V and 6 bases at J, with 13 bases between the two ends. CDR3 loop: CASSLAAENVEQYF. Written as DNA, the CDR3 is TGCGCCAGCAGCTTGGCTGCGGAGAACGTCGAGCAGTACTTC.

The chain combines TRBV20-1 with TRBJ2-4; possible D gene TRBD1, 6 bases. The V end was cut by 3 bases, the J end by 2 bases, with 14 bases between. The germline V gene encodes CDR1 DFQATT and CDR2 SNEGSKA (reference sequence). This CDR3 has 15 amino acids. The CDR3: CSASSQGTTKNIQYF. The CDR3 nucleotides read TGCAGTGCTAGTTCGCAGGGGACAACCAAAAACATTCAGTACTTC.

The rearrangement joins TRBV25-1 to TRBJ2-2; D remains unclear. CDR3 length: 12 amino acids. Germline V CDR1 and CDR2: MGHDK, SYGVNS. V gave up 5 bases and J gave up 5 bases, with 6 bases separating them. The CDR3 nucleotides are TGTGCCAGCAGTTTCCGGACCGGGGAGCTGTTTTTT. This encodes CASSFRTGELFF. Supplemented by reference TRBV25-1 and TRBJ2-2, the full variable domain reads EADIYQTPRYLVIGTGKKITLECSQTMGHDKMYWYQQDPGMELHLIHYSYGVNSTEKGDLSSESTVSRIRTEHFPLTLESARPSHTSQYLCASSFRTGELFFGEGSRLTVL.

This sequence joins TRBV12-5 and TRBJ2-1, with a possible D match to TRBD1 (6 bases). CDR1 LGHNT and CDR2 FRNRAP come from the germline V gene. V lost 1 base, J lost 8 bases, and 18 bases lay in between. The CDR3 is 16 amino acids. CDR3 loop: CASGLGSGQGGHEQFF. The CDR3 DNA reads TGTGCTAGTGGTTTGGGCTCGGGACAAGGAGGCCATGAGCAGTTCTTC.

The chain combines TRBV7-3 with TRBJ2-1; D not certain. From germline, CDR1 is SGHTA and CDR2 FQGTGA. There are 14 residues in the CDR3. Deletions cut 1 base from V and 5 bases from J, with 9 bases between. The chain's CDR3 is CASSLMSPDNEQFF. CDR3 coding DNA: TGTGCCAGCAGCTTAATGTCCCCCGACAATGAGCAGTTCTTC.

The rearrangement joins TRBV19 to TRBJ2-1, with 8 nucleotides matching TRBD2. This CDR3 has 15 amino acids. The trim removed 1 base at V and 5 bases at J, leaving 4 bases unmatched. CDR1 LNHDA and CDR2 SQIVND come from the germline V gene (reference sequence). CDR3 bases: TGTGCCAGTAGTATAGTCGGGAGGGATAACAATGAGCAGTTCTTC. It specifies CASSIVGRDNNEQFF.

The chain joins TRBV6-6 to TRBJ2-1; 16 bases agree with TRBD2. J was trimmed by 9 bases and V by 6 bases; bases with no gene match: 8. The CDR3 is 16 amino acids. Germline V CDR1 and CDR2: MNHNY, SVGAGI (reference sequence). Here the CDR3 reads CASRTGLAGGPREQFF. CDR3 nucleotide sequence: TGTGCCAGCAGGACGGGACTAGCGGGAGGGCCTCGTGAGCAGTTCTTC.

The rearrangement links TRBV7-6 to TRBJ2-1, with 9 nucleotides matching TRBD1. With V trimmed by 3 bases and J by 0 bases, 9 bases remained unmatched. The CDR3 runs 18 residues. Germline V CDR1 and CDR2: SGHVS, FNYEAQ. CDR3 protein: CASSFGQGTHSSYNEQFF. CDR3 DNA: TGTGCCAGCAGCTTTGGACAGGGGACTCATTCCTCCTACAATGAGCAGTTCTTC.

This chain joins TRBV28 and TRBJ2-5, with 8 bases matching TRBD1. With 10 bases clipped from V and 4 bases from J, the junction kept 11 bases outside the gene matches. This CDR3 spans 14 amino acids. CDR1 and CDR2 from the germline V gene are MDHEN and SYDVKM. CDR3 residues: CATKDPGGGETQYF. The CDR3 bases are TGTGCCACCAAGGACCCAGGGGGCGGAGAGACCCAGTACTTC. Variable domain in full (rest from reference TRBV28 and TRBJ2-5): DVKVTQSSRYLVKRTGEKVFLECVQDMDHENMFWYRQDPGLGLRLIYFSYDVKMKEKGDIPEGYSVSREKKERFSLILESASTNQTSMYLCATKDPGGGETQYFGPGTRLLVL.

The CDR3 region is CASKLGQGNQPQHF. DNA for the CDR3: TGTGCCAGCAAATTAGGACAGGGCAATCAGCCCCAGCATTTT. This chain joins TRBV2 and TRBJ1-5, with TRBD1 matching over 7 bases. This CDR3 comprises 14 residues. The germline gives CDR1 SNHLY, CDR2 FYNNEI. The trim removed 7 bases at V and 2 bases at J, leaving 5 bases unmatched.

V gene TRBV5-4 combines with J gene TRBJ2-7, with D tentatively TRBD2 (6 bases). This CDR3 spans 18 amino acids. V was trimmed by 4 bases and J by 9 bases, leaving 32 bases between them. From germline, CDR1 is SGHNT and CDR2 YYREEE (reference sequence). The DNA of the CDR3 is TGTGCCAGCAGCGGAGGGGAGAGTGGTACCGACCTTCTCCCAGGGCAGTACTTC. Translated, it gives CASSGGESGTDLLPGQYF.

The chain is built from TRBV4-1 and TRBJ2-1, with TRBD2 matching 10 bases. This CDR3 region has 17 residues. Germline values: CDR1 MGHRA, CDR2 YSYEKL. The V segment lost 3 bases and the J segment 6 bases; nucleotides outside the gene matches: 11. The DNA of the CDR3 is TGCGCCAGCAGCCACCCAGGGGAGCGGGAGGGCCTCAATGAGCAGTTCTTC. Protein product: CASSHPGEREGLNEQFF.

V and J are TRBV5-1 and TRBJ2-1, with 8 bases matching TRBD2. The V and J ends lost 2 bases and 6 bases, in that order; junction bases with no gene match: 7. CDR3 length: 15 residues. Germline V gives CDR1 SGHRS, CDR2 YFSETQ. CDR3 protein: CASSFVAGIFNEQFF. CDR3 coding DNA: TGCGCCAGCAGCTTCGTAGCGGGAATTTTCAATGAGCAGTTCTTC.

This chain uses TRBV28 with TRBJ1-2; 7 bases fit TRBD1. The CDR3 has 13 residues. Looked up from germline, CDR1 is MDHEN and CDR2 is SYDVKM. After removal of 4 bases from V and 3 bases from J, the junction contained 2 bases not matched to a gene. CDR3 sequence (DNA): TGTGCCAGCAGTTACAGGGGTGACTATGGCTACACCTTC. This gives the protein CASSYRGDYGYTF.

This chain links TRBV7-9 with TRBJ2-5; TRBD2 aligns across 8 bases. The germline CDR1 and CDR2 sequences are SEHNR and FQNEAQ (reference sequence). CDR3 length: 18 amino acids. J lost 2 bases, V lost 5 bases, and 16 bases had no gene match. The CDR3 bases are TGTGCCAGCAGCCAATCCGGGACTAGTCATATCCCACAAGAGACCCAGTACTTC. It encodes CASSQSGTSHIPQETQYF.

The chain has TRBV5-4 and TRBJ2-2; 8 bases fit TRBD2. Per germline, CDR1 SGHNT and CDR2 YYREEE (reference sequence). The CDR3 sequence is 15 residues long. V shed 0 bases, J shed 6 bases, and the junction held 4 bases outside the gene matches. The CDR3 loop is CASSLGREGAGELFF. CDR3 nucleotides: TGTGCCAGCAGCTTGGGTCGGGAGGGCGCCGGGGAGCTGTTTTTT. Full variable domain (outside the CDR3, taken from reference TRBV5-4 and TRBJ2-2): ETGVTQSPTHLIKTRGQQVTLRCSSQSGHNTVSWYQQALGQGPQFIFQYYREEENGRGNFPPRFSGLQFPNYSSELNVNALELDDSALYLCASSLGREGAGELFFGEGSRLTVL.

V is TRBV14 and J is TRBJ1-6; 8 positions agree with TRBD1. The V and J ends lost 7 bases and 9 bases, in that order; junction bases with no gene match: 8. CDR3 length equals 14 residues. Germline CDR1 SGHDN, CDR2 FVKESK. CDR3 sequence: CASNRGQGFSPLHF. The CDR3 coding sequence is TGTGCCAGCAACAGAGGACAGGGTTTTTCACCCCTCCACTTT.

There are a few counts of this clone. The V and J genes are TRBV7-9 and TRBJ2-7; TRBD2 might be the D (6 bases). The germline CDR1 and CDR2 sequences are SEHNR and FQNEAQ (reference sequence). This CDR3 contains 15 residues. V lost 5 bases, J lost 5 bases, and 19 bases lay in between. The CDR3, as DNA: TGTGCCAGCAGCCTTACTGGAGGGTTGTACAACGAGCAGTACTTC. This encodes CASSLTGGLYNEQYF. The variable domain in full, completed from reference TRBV7-9 and TRBJ2-7, reads DTGVSQNPRHKITKRGQNVTFRCDPISEHNRLYWYRQTLGQGPEFLTYFQNEAQLEKSRLLSDRFSAERPKGSFSTLEIQRTEQGDSAMYLCASSLTGGLYNEQYFGPGTRLTVT.

The rearrangement uses TRBV7-8 and TRBJ2-3; 15 bases align to TRBD2. Trimming at V came to 5 bases and at J to 2 bases, leaving 8 bases not matched to a gene. Germline lookup yields CDR1 SGHVS and CDR2 FQNEAQ. The CDR3 has 18 amino acids. The CDR3 nucleotides are TGTGCCAGCAGCCTCGGGACTAGCGGGAGGCCACTCACAGATACGCAGTATTTT. Its translation: CASSLGTSGRPLTDTQYF.

The CDR3 bases are TGCGCCAGCAGCCATGGGTTGACGGGAGTCCCAGATACGCAGTATTTT. Protein: CASSHGLTGVPDTQYF. The rearrangement uses TRBV4-1 and TRBJ2-3, with D perhaps matching TRBD2 (6 bases). Looked up from germline, CDR1 is MGHRA and CDR2 is YSYEKL. This CDR3 has 16 residues. V lost 3 bases, J lost 4 bases, and 17 bases lay in between.